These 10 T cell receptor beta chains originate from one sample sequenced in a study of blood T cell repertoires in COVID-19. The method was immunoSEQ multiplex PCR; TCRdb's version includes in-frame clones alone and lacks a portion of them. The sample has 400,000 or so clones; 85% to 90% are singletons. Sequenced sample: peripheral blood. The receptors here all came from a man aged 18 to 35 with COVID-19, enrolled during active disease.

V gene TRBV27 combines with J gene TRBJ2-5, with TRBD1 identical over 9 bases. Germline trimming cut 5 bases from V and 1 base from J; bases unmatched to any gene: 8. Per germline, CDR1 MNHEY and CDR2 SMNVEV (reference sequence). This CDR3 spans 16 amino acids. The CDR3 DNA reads TGTGCCAGCAGTCCTAGCACGACAGGGGGCCAAGAGACCCAGTACTTC. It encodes CASSPSTTGGQETQYF.

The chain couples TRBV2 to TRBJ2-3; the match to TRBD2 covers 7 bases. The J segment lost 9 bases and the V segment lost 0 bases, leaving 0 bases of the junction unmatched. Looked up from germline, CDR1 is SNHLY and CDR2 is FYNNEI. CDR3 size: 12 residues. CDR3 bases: TGTGCCAGCAGTGAAGCGCGGGGGACGCAGTATTTT. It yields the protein CASSEARGTQYF.

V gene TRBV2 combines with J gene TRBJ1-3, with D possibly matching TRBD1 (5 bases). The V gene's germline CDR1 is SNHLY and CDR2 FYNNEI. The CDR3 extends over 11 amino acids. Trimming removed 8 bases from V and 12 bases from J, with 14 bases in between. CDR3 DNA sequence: TGTGCCAGCGGGCGAGGACAAGTCATATATTTT. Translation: CASGRGQVIYF. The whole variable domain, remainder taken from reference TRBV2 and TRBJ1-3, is EPEVTQTPSHQVTQMGQEVILRCVPISNHLYFYWYRQILGQKVEFLVSFYNNEISEKSEIFDDQFSVERPDGSNFTLKIRSTKLEDSAMYFCASGRGQVIYFGEGSWLTVV.

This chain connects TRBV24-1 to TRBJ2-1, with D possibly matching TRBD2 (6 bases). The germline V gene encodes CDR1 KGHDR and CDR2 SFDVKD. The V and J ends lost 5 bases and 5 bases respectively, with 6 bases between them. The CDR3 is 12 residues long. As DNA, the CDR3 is TGTGCCACCAGTGGGGGGGACAATGAGCAGTTCTTC. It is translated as CATSGGDNEQFF.

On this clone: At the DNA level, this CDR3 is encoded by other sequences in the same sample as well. The CDR3 protein is CASSLARATNEKLFF. CDR3 sequence (DNA): TGCGCCAGCAGCTTGGCCAGGGCAACTAATGAAAAACTGTTTTTT. The rearrangement uses TRBV5-1 and TRBJ1-4; D might be TRBD1 (5 bases). This CDR3 has 15 amino acids. Per the germline V gene, CDR1 is SGHRS and CDR2 is YFSETQ. V was shortened by 0 bases and J by 0 bases, with 6 bases between the two germline ends.

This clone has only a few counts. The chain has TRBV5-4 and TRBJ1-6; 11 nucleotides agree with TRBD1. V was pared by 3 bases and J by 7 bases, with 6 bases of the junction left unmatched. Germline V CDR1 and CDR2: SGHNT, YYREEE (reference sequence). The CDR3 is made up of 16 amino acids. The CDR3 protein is CASSSGQGVNNSPLHF. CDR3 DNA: TGTGCCAGCAGCTCGGGACAGGGGGTAAACAATTCACCCCTCCACTTT.

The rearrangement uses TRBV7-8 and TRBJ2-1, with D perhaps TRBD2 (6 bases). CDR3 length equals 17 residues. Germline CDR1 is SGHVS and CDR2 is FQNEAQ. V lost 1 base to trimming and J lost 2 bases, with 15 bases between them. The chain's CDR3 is CASSLGAGSGAYNEQFF. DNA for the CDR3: TGTGCCAGCAGCTTAGGGGCGGGTAGCGGCGCCTACAATGAGCAGTTCTTC.

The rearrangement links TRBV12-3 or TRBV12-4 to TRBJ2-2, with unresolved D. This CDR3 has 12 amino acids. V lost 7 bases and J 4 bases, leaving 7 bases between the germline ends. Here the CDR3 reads CASTMATGELFF. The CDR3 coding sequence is TGTGCCAGCACGATGGCCACCGGGGAGCTGTTTTTT.

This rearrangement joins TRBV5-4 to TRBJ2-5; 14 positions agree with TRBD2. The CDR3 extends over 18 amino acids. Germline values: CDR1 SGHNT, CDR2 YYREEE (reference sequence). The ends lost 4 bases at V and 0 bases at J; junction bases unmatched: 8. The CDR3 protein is CASSEGLAGAPYQETQYF. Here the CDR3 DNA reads TGTGCCAGCAGCGAGGGACTAGCGGGAGCCCCGTACCAAGAGACCCAGTACTTC.

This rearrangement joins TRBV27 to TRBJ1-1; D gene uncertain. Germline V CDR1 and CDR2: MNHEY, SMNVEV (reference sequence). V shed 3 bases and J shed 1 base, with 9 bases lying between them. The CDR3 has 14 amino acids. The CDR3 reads CASSFSPGNTEAFF. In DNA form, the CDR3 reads TGTGCCAGCAGTTTTTCGCCGGGGAACACTGAAGCTTTCTTT.